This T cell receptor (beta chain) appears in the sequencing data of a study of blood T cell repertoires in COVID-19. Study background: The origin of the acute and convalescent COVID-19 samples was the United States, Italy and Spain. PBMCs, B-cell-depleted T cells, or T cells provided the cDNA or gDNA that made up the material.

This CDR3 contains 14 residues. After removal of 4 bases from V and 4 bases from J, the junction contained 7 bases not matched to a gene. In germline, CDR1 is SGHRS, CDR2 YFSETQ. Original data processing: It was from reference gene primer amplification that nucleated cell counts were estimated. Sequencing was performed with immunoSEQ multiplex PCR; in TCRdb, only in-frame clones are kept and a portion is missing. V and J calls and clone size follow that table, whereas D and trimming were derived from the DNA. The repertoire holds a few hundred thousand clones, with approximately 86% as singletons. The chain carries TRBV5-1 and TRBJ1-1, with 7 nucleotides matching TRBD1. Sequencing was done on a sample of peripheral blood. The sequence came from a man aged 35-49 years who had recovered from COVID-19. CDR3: CASSSLAGGTEAFF. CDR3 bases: TGCGCCAGCAGCAGTCTGGCAGGGGGCACTGAAGCTTTCTTT.